The 9 T cell receptor beta chains below come from one sample, sequenced in a study of cytomegalovirus exposure and HLA in healthy donors. The PCR had 60 Vbeta and 13 Jbeta primers. Clones were sequenced by immunoSEQ multiplex PCR, and TCRdb holds only the in-frame ones, with some missing. The table has approximately 150,000 clones, roughly 73% seen once. Material: PBMCs. These receptors were obtained from a male donor in good health and CMV-seronegative.

V is TRBV6-4 and J is TRBJ2-5, with D possibly being TRBD1 (6 bases). The germline V and J ends were trimmed by 6 bases and 2 bases, with 10 bases remaining between them. Germline lookup yields CDR1 MRHNA and CDR2 SNTAGT. The CDR3 loop spans 13 amino acids. CDR3 amino acids: CASREDRQETQYF. The CDR3, as DNA: TGTGCCAGCAGGGAGGACAGACAAGAGACCCAGTACTTC.

V and J are TRBV5-6 and TRBJ2-7, with a possible D match to TRBD2 (6 bases). The germline V gene has CDR1 SGHDT and CDR2 YYEEEE. V gave up 0 bases and J gave up 2 bases, with 12 bases separating them. The CDR3 is 15 residues long. CDR3 bases: TGTGCCAGCAGCTTGGGTTGGACTAACGCCTACGAGCAGTACTTC. Its translation: CASSLGWTNAYEQYF.

The chain combines TRBV2 with TRBJ2-1; possible D gene TRBD2, 7 bases. Trimming removed 8 bases at V and 7 bases at J, with 18 bases between. Looked up from germline, CDR1 is SNHLY and CDR2 is FYNNEI. The CDR3 is 14 amino acids. The CDR3, as DNA: TGTGCCAGCGTCAGAGGGGGGGGCTGGAATGAGCAGTTCTTC. It specifies CASVRGGGWNEQFF.

This clone appeared a single time. The chain joins TRBV28 to TRBJ2-4; 7 bases are shared with TRBD1. With V trimmed by 6 bases and J by 2 bases, 4 bases remained unmatched. Germline CDR1 and CDR2: MDHEN and SYDVKM. This CDR3 has 14 residues. The CDR3 loop is CASRTGRSKNIQYF. CDR3 DNA sequence: TGTGCCAGCAGGACAGGGCGCTCCAAAAACATTCAGTACTTC.

V and J are TRBV5-1 and TRBJ1-2; D might be TRBD1 (6 bases). The CDR3 has 15 amino acids. Germline values: CDR1 SGHRS, CDR2 YFSETQ. V was shortened by 0 bases and J by 4 bases, with 13 bases between the two germline ends. In DNA form, the CDR3 reads TGCGCCAGCAGCTTGGCGGCAGGGGTCCCCTATGGCTACACCTTC. Translation gives CASSLAAGVPYGYTF.

This clone has more than one count but fewer than ten. J is TRBJ2-5 and V is TRBV27, with D tentatively TRBD2 (5 bases). Germline assignment: CDR1 MNHEY and CDR2 SMNVEV (reference sequence). V was cut by 10 bases and J by 5 bases, with 14 bases left in between. The CDR3 has 12 amino acids. The DNA of the CDR3 is TGTGCCACCTCGCGGGTGGGTGAGACCCAGTACTTC. It translates to CATSRVGETQYF.

This CDR3 reads CASSYKDRAPYEQYF. CDR3 DNA: TGTGCCAGCAGTTACAAAGACAGGGCCCCCTACGAGCAGTACTTC. The V gene is TRBV6-6, the J gene TRBJ2-7; 7 positions match TRBD1. The junction had 6 bases not matched to a gene; V was cut back by 2 bases and J by 2 bases. Germline CDR1 and CDR2: MNHNY and SVGAGI (reference sequence). The CDR3 consists of 15 residues.

This chain uses TRBV2 with TRBJ1-2, with TRBD1 matching 7 bases. With 4 bases clipped from V and 2 bases from J, the junction kept 4 bases outside the gene matches. The CDR3 covers 14 residues. CDR1 is SNHLY, CDR2 FYNNEI, per germline. The chain's CDR3 is CASSGRGNNYGYTF. CDR3 bases: TGTGCCAGCAGTGGCAGGGGGAACAACTATGGCTACACCTTC. The full variable domain, with the rest looked up from reference TRBV2 and TRBJ1-2, is EPEVTQTPSHQVTQMGQEVILRCVPISNHLYFYWYRQILGQKVEFLVSFYNNEISEKSEIFDDQFSVERPDGSNFTLKIRSTKLEDSAMYFCASSGRGNNYGYTFGSGTRLTVV.

This clone was detected once. DNA for the CDR3: TGTGCCAGTAGTACGGGTCGGCAGAACACAGATACGCAGTATTTT. Translating it yields CASSTGRQNTDTQYF. This chain connects TRBV19 to TRBJ2-3; D gene uncertain. Germline-derived CDR1 and CDR2 are LNHDA and SQIVND (reference sequence). There are 15 residues in the CDR3. Trimming removed 4 bases at V and 2 bases at J, with 13 bases between.